The 4 T cell receptor beta chains in this list originate from one sample, sequenced in a study of T cells after posttransplantation cyclophosphamide (TCRdb year 2016). The control cohort consisted of approximately 12 patients who had myeloablative marrow transplants with methotrexate plus a calcineurin inhibitor and who were sampled 1 year after transplant. Receptor amplification or capture employed the immunoSEQ multiplex PCR assay. TCRdb holds this immuneACCESS table with in-frame rearrangements only. Some clones are missing; in checked studies, unresolved V genes explain under half, and the rest has no known cause. Recorded for this sample are 20,000 to 25,000 clones; 85% to 90% of them occurred a single time. The ten largest clones add up to 1.9% of the sample. The source was PBMCs, collected roughly 390 days after allogeneic stem cell transplant with calcineurin inhibitor and methotrexate. The receptors derive from a female patient between 25 and 45 years old who received an allogeneic stem cell transplant from an unrelated donor, was CMV-positive, and had acute and chronic GVHD. Some T cells may derive from the graft donor when a transplant has been performed.

J is TRBJ2-3 and V is TRBV4-3; TRBD2 matches 11 bases. CDR3 length: 19 residues. The germline gives CDR1 LGHNA, CDR2 YSLEER. With V trimmed by 1 base and J by 0 bases, 9 bases remained unmatched. The CDR3 nucleotides are TGCGCCAGCAGCCAAGCCGCGTCTAGCGGGAGGTCTAGCACAGATACGCAGTATTTT. As protein: CASSQAASSGRSSTDTQYF.

This chain joins TRBV6-6 and TRBJ2-3, with D maybe TRBD2 (6 bases). The CDR3 spans 12 residues. Trimming pared 7 bases from V and 6 bases from J, leaving 11 bases between. Germline V gene data show CDR1 as MNHNY and CDR2 as SVGAGI (reference sequence). The CDR3 DNA reads as TGTGCCAGCAACCGGGGGATTGATACGCAGTATTTT. As protein: CASNRGIDTQYF.

In nucleotides, the CDR3 is TGTGCCAGCAGTTCCCTAGCGGGACACTACGAGCAGTACTTC. Its protein is CASSSLAGHYEQYF. The chain couples TRBV27 to TRBJ2-7; 9 bases align to TRBD2. In germline, CDR1 is MNHEY, CDR2 SMNVEV (reference sequence). The CDR3 length is 14 residues. V lost 4 bases to trimming and J lost 3 bases; unmatched junction nucleotides: 4.

The chain uses TRBV11-2 and TRBJ2-3, with 8 bases aligning to TRBD2. This CDR3 is 18 amino acids long. Germline CDR1 is SGHAT and CDR2 is FQNNGV. Germline trimming cut 4 bases from V and 3 bases from J; bases unmatched to any gene: 15. The CDR3 region is CASSSTPRASGFTDTQYF. Written as DNA, the CDR3 is TGTGCCAGCAGCTCTACCCCCCGAGCTAGCGGGTTTACAGATACGCAGTATTTT.